Below are 18 T cell receptor beta chains sequenced from a single sample in a study of glioma-infiltrating T cells. Using RNA template, CDR3s of TCR alpha and beta were amplified with iRepertoire arm-PCR. MiXCR, run by TCRdb on the multiplex PCR reads, gives a single entry per CDR3 protein. The table shows some 160,000 distinct CDR3 sequences, with more than 35% occurring only once. Sequences were obtained from glioma tissue, nonneoplastic brain tissue, or PBMCs (not recorded which). The receptors shown here come from a human donor with low-grade glioma or glioblastoma, undergoing nonglioma brain surgery, or in good health (not recorded which).

With regard to this clonotype: A much bigger clone sits one base away, suggesting this may be a read error. The chain recombines TRBV20-1 with TRBJ1-4; 7 bases match TRBD1. This CDR3 region has 13 residues. V lost 6 bases and J lost 12; bases outside the gene matches: 13. Germline V gives CDR1 DFQATT, CDR2 SNEGSKA (reference sequence). CDR3 protein: CSADDREGEELFF. The CDR3 DNA follows: TGCAGTGCCGACGACAGGGAAGGAGAAGAACTGTTTTTT.

A word on this clonotype: A clone one base away is much larger, so this may be a read error. The CDR3 DNA reads as TGCATTGCTAGAGGACCCGAGGGACTAAACTACGAGCAGTACTTC. Encoded protein: CIARGPEGLNYEQYF. V and J are TRBV20-1 and TRBJ2-7; 7 positions agree with TRBD2. CDR1 is DFQATT, CDR2 SNEGSKA, per germline (reference sequence). This CDR3 contains 15 residues.

This clonotype was seen repeatedly, ten times or more. This sequence joins TRBV7-8 and TRBJ1-1, with D possibly TRBD1 on 5 matching bases. CDR3 length: 14 amino acids. Germline lookup yields CDR1 SGHVS and CDR2 FQNEAQ. Deletions cut 5 bases from V and 8 bases from J, with 18 bases between. Written as DNA, the CDR3 is TGTGCCAGCAGCGAGGGGACGGATTGGGTGGAAGCTTTCTTT. Protein product: CASSEGTDWVEAFF.

This clonotype was seen just once. Its ends do not fully match the called genes, so a read error is possible. V gene TRBV2 combines with J gene TRBJ1-4; D may be TRBD1 (5 bases). Germline V CDR1 and CDR2: SNHLY, FYNNEI. The CDR3 has 14 residues. CDR3 loop: CSSSDGGTNEKLFF. The CDR3 nucleotides read TGTTCCAGCAGCGATGGGGGAACTAATGAAAAACTGTTTTTT.

This chain connects TRBV19 to TRBJ2-1; D may match TRBD1 or TRBD2 (5 bases each). V was cut by 3 bases and J by 3 bases, with 12 bases left in between. The CDR3 totals 15 residues. Per the germline V gene, CDR1 is LNHDA and CDR2 is SQIVND (reference sequence). The DNA of the CDR3 is TGTGCCAGTAGTATTCCGGGGACGGGCTACAATGAGCAGTTCTTC. Residues: CASSIPGTGYNEQFF.

Many counts were recorded for this clonotype. The chain employs TRBV6-1 and TRBJ2-7; 11 bases map to TRBD1. Germline V gene lookup returns CDR1 MNHNS and CDR2 SASEGT. J gave up 6 bases and V 6 bases, and 7 bases lay outside the gene matches. The CDR3 loop spans 14 amino acids. The CDR3, as DNA: TGTGCCAGCAGATACGGACAGGGGGCCGGCGAGCAGTACTTC. Its translation: CASRYGQGAGEQYF.

A word on this clonotype: A much larger clone lies a single base off, so this may be a read error. The rearrangement uses TRBV28 and TRBJ1-5, with D unresolved. The V and J ends lost 8 bases and 1 base respectively, with 9 bases between them. CDR3 length equals 13 residues. CDR1 is MDHEN, CDR2 SYDVKM, per germline. The CDR3 reads CASLTVSNQPQHF. The DNA for the CDR3 is TGTGCCAGCCTAACGGTGAGCAATCAGCCCCAGCATTTT.

The V and J genes are TRBV5-1 and TRBJ1-2, with D perhaps TRBD1 (6 bases). V was cut by 5 bases and J by 5 bases, with 16 bases left in between. The germline CDR1 and CDR2 sequences are SGHRS and YFSETQ. This CDR3 is 14 amino acids long. The CDR3 nucleotides are TGCGCCAGCAGAGTAGGGGGGTTACAGTATGGCTACACCTTC. It specifies CASRVGGLQYGYTF.

With respect to this clonotype: One junction end disagrees with the germline gene, perhaps due to a read error. The chain has TRBV6-1 and TRBJ1-5; 10 nucleotides agree with TRBD1. The CDR3 runs 19 residues. Per germline, CDR1 MNHNS and CDR2 SASEGT. The CDR3 here is CASSSYGTGAEEGNQPQRF. The CDR3 coding sequence is TGTGCCAGCAGCTCATATGGGACAGGGGCGGAGGAGGGCAATCAGCCCCAGCGTTTT.

Turning to this clonotype: A much more abundant neighbour one base away suggests this may be a read error. The chain uses TRBV25-1 and TRBJ2-7; tentative D call: TRBD2 (5 bases). The V and J ends lost 7 bases and 4 bases respectively, with 8 bases between them. Germline loops: CDR1 MGHDK, CDR2 SYGVNS. The CDR3 is 11 residues long. The CDR3 protein is CASNPGYEQYF. CDR3 in DNA: TGTGCCAGCAACCCGGGGTACGAGCAGTACTTC.

This clonotype was seen many times. The chain has TRBV6-1 and TRBJ2-3; 7 bases match TRBD2. Germline V CDR1 and CDR2: MNHNS, SASEGT. This CDR3 comprises 15 residues. The V segment lost 10 bases and the J segment 4 bases; nucleotides outside the gene matches: 14. DNA for the CDR3: TGTGCCAACAAAAAAGGGAGGGAGGGCCCAGATACGCAGTATTTT. The encoded protein is CANKKGREGPDTQYF.

The chain recombines TRBV7-2 with TRBJ2-7; 14 bases are a match to TRBD2. Germline V gene sequence: CDR1 SGHTA, CDR2 FQGNSA. The CDR3 extends over 15 amino acids. V lost 4 bases to trimming and J lost 6 bases; unmatched junction nucleotides: 5. The CDR3 DNA reads TGTGCCAGCAGCTCCGGGACTAGCGGGAGAGGCGAGCAGTACTTC. Protein: CASSSGTSGRGEQYF.

With respect to this clonotype: This sequence may be a read error, since a much larger clone differs from it by one base. The chain employs TRBV18 and TRBJ2-3, with D possibly being TRBD1 (6 bases). V shed 2 bases and J shed 10 bases, with 19 bases lying between them. This CDR3 spans 15 amino acids. Germline-derived CDR1 and CDR2 are KGHSH and LQKENI. The CDR3 sequence is CASSPSDSERDAQYF. The CDR3 nucleotides read TGTGCCAGCTCACCATCGGACAGTGAAAGGGATGCGCAGTATTTT.

The V gene is TRBV5-6, the J gene TRBJ1-1, with 7 bases matching TRBD1. The CDR3 extends over 15 amino acids. The germline gives CDR1 SGHDT, CDR2 YYEEEE. Trimming removed 4 bases from V and 3 bases from J; junction bases left unmatched: 9. The CDR3 reads CASSKPGTADTEAFF. CDR3 DNA sequence: TGTGCCAGCAGCAAACCCGGGACAGCAGACACTGAAGCTTTCTTT.

This clonotype has ten or more counts. This chain connects TRBV7-2 to TRBJ2-7, with 7 bases matching TRBD2. The J segment lost 2 bases and the V segment lost 2 bases, leaving 6 bases of the junction unmatched. Per the germline V gene, CDR1 is SGHTA and CDR2 is FQGNSA. This CDR3 comprises 15 residues. DNA of the CDR3: TGTGCCAGCAGCTTAAGCGGGACCTCCCCCTACGAGCAGTACTTC. As protein: CASSLSGTSPYEQYF. The full variable domain, with the rest looked up from reference TRBV7-2 and TRBJ2-7, is GAGVSQSPSNKVTEKGKDVELRCDPISGHTALYWYRQSLGQGLEFLIYFQGNSAPDKSGLPSDRFSAERTGGSVSTLTIQRTQQEDSAVYLCASSLSGTSPYEQYFGPGTRLTVT.

The chain employs TRBV27 and TRBJ2-3; 9 positions agree with TRBD2. Trimming cost V 2 bases and J 4 bases; bases outside gene matches: 25. This CDR3 has 22 residues. Germline-derived CDR1 and CDR2 are MNHEY and SMNVEV (reference sequence). The CDR3 is CASSLRLAGRRQGGRPPDTQYF. As DNA, the CDR3 is TGTGCCAGCAGTTTAAGGCTAGCGGGACGACGCCAGGGCGGGCGCCCCCCAGATACGCAGTATTTT.

The rearrangement uses TRBV19 and TRBJ1-1; a weak D match, TRBD1 (6 bases). CDR1 is LNHDA, CDR2 SQIVND, per germline (reference sequence). This CDR3 comprises 15 residues. The germline V and J ends were trimmed by 3 bases and 0 bases, with 11 bases remaining between them. The CDR3 region is CASSILTGMNTEAFF. The CDR3 DNA reads TGTGCCAGTAGTATTCTGACAGGAATGAACACTGAAGCTTTCTTT.

The count of this clonotype is one. A junction boundary mismatches the germline segment, possibly from a read error. J is TRBJ2-3 and V is TRBV7-6; D unclear. Germline CDR1 reads SGHVS; CDR2 reads FNYEAQ. This CDR3 is 14 amino acids long. Written as DNA, the CDR3 is TGTGCCAGCAGTACGGGCATTAGCACAGATAAGCAGTATTTT. Its protein is CASSTGISTDKQYF. The variable domain in full, completed from reference TRBV7-6 and TRBJ2-3, reads GAGVSQSPRYKVTKRGQDVALRCDPISGHVSLYWYRQALGQGPEFLTYFNYEAQQDKSGLPNDRFSAERPEGSISTLTIQRTEQRDSAMYRCASSTGISTDKQYFGPGTRLTVL.